Below, 29 T cell receptor beta chains from the same sample are listed, as sequenced in a study of PD-L1 blockade in urothelial cancer (dated by TCRdb to about 2017). The library was built by means of the immunoSEQ multiplex PCR assay. In TCRdb, the immuneACCESS table is reduced to in-frame sequences with V and J assigned. These tables do not hold every clone; where another copy was compared, an unresolved V gene accounts for under half, and the others remain unexplained. For this sample the table gives around 45,000 clones, of which 83% were detected only once. The ten largest clones add up to around 15% of the sample. The time point tag for this specimen amounts to: peripheral blood 6 weeks after treatment start. The sample in question was PBMCs, obtained around atezolizumab (anti-PD-L1) treatment. Receptors originate from a man aged 55 to 70 with urothelial cancer.

The V call is TRBV9, the J call TRBJ2-3; 7 nucleotides agree with TRBD2. CDR1 and CDR2 (germline): SGDLS, YYNGEE. This CDR3 spans 16 amino acids. The V and J ends lost 0 bases and 6 bases, in that order; junction bases with no gene match: 10. CDR3 DNA sequence: TGTGCCAGCAGCGTAGAAGGCGGGGGAGGTCTGGATACGCAGTATTTT. Amino acids: CASSVEGGGGLDTQYF.

The chain employs TRBV30 and TRBJ1-2; TRBD1 matches at 8 bases. Trimming cost V 5 bases and J 6 bases; bases outside gene matches: 11. Germline assignment: CDR1 GTSNPN and CDR2 SVGIG (reference sequence). This CDR3 is 14 amino acids long. The chain's CDR3 is CAWGRQGWKNGYTF. The CDR3 nucleotides are TGTGCCTGGGGAAGACAGGGGTGGAAAAATGGCTACACCTTC.

The V gene is TRBV19, the J gene TRBJ2-5; possibly TRBD1 for D (6 bases). Trimming left V 6 bases short and J 1 base short, with 12 bases between. The length of the CDR3 is 14 residues. Germline-derived CDR1 and CDR2 are LNHDA and SQIVND (reference sequence). The CDR3 region is CASSAQGTQETQYF. DNA of the CDR3: TGTGCCAGTAGCGCCCAGGGGACCCAAGAGACCCAGTACTTC.

V gene TRBV19 combines with J gene TRBJ1-5; no clear D. V was trimmed by 2 bases and J by 2 bases, leaving 13 bases between them. CDR1 and CDR2 (germline): LNHDA, SQIVND (reference sequence). This CDR3 spans 16 amino acids. The CDR3 coding sequence is TGTGCCAGTAGTATAATTAGACTGGGTGGCAATCAGCCCCAGCATTTT. Translating it yields CASSIIRLGGNQPQHF.

The chain couples TRBV9 to TRBJ1-4; 8 bases line up with TRBD1. The trim removed 2 bases at V and 8 bases at J, leaving 5 bases unmatched. CDR3 length: 14 residues. Germline V gene sequence: CDR1 SGDLS, CDR2 YYNGEE. CDR3 nucleotides: TGTGCCAGCAGCGTGACAGGGGTAGGGGAAAAACTGTTTTTT. This encodes CASSVTGVGEKLFF.

This chain uses TRBV28 with TRBJ2-7, with TRBD2 matching over 7 bases. CDR3 length equals 10 residues. Germline CDR1 reads MDHEN; CDR2 reads SYDVKM. Germline trimming cut 9 bases from V and 9 bases from J; bases unmatched to any gene: 5. CDR3 DNA: TGTGCCAGTGTGCCGGGGGGGCAGTACTTC. It is translated as CASVPGGQYF. The full variable domain, completed using reference TRBV28 and TRBJ2-7, is DVKVTQSSRYLVKRTGEKVFLECVQDMDHENMFWYRQDPGLGLRLIYFSYDVKMKEKGDIPEGYSVSREKKERFSLILESASTNQTSMYLCASVPGGQYFGPGTRLTVT.

The chain links TRBV28 to TRBJ1-2; possibly TRBD1 for D (5 bases). The CDR3 loop spans 13 amino acids. The V gene's germline CDR1 is MDHEN and CDR2 SYDVKM. V was trimmed by 5 bases and J by 4 bases, leaving 11 bases between them. The chain's CDR3 is CASSTGDGYGYTF. For the CDR3, the DNA is TGTGCCAGCAGTACGGGGGATGGCTATGGCTACACCTTC.

The chain carries TRBV6-1 and TRBJ2-3; 8 nucleotides line up with TRBD2. Germline V CDR1 and CDR2: MNHNS, SASEGT. The CDR3 is 17 residues long. V shed 2 bases and J 1 base; nucleotides not matched to a gene: 8. The CDR3 reads CASSETLTSVGTDTQYF. As DNA, the CDR3 is TGTGCCAGCAGTGAAACCTTGACTAGCGTAGGCACAGATACGCAGTATTTT.

This clone was detected only once. The V gene is TRBV28, the J gene TRBJ1-5; TRBD1 matches at 8 bases. CDR3 length equals 16 residues. The germline V gene encodes CDR1 MDHEN and CDR2 SYDVKM. The J segment lost 2 bases and the V segment lost 6 bases, leaving 9 bases of the junction unmatched. The CDR3 is CASSTASGQGNQPQHF. The DNA of the CDR3 is TGTGCCAGCAGCACAGCCTCGGGACAGGGCAATCAGCCCCAGCATTTT.

The rearrangement links TRBV30 to TRBJ2-2; perhaps TRBD1 as D (6 bases). V lost 4 bases and J 0 bases, leaving 15 bases between the germline ends. This CDR3 contains 16 residues. Germline CDR1 reads GTSNPN; CDR2 reads SVGIG (reference sequence). CDR3 residues: CAWNPGTTTNTGELFF. As DNA, the CDR3 is TGTGCCTGGAACCCCGGGACAACCACGAACACCGGGGAGCTGTTTTTT.

This chain connects TRBV28 to TRBJ1-2, with 8 bases that match TRBD1. CDR3 length equals 14 residues. Germline-derived CDR1 and CDR2 are MDHEN and SYDVKM. Unmatched junction bases numbered 9, after V lost 6 bases and J lost 6 bases. CDR3 DNA: TGTGCCAGCAGGAACCCAGGGGGCGGCCATGGCTACACCTTC. Translated, it gives CASRNPGGGHGYTF.

This chain connects TRBV7-6 to TRBJ2-7, with 11 bases matching TRBD1. Germline V gene lookup returns CDR1 SGHVS and CDR2 FNYEAQ. The CDR3 consists of 16 residues. J gave up 4 bases and V 5 bases, and 10 bases lay outside the gene matches. CDR3 DNA sequence: TGTGCCAGCAGCCCGAGACCCGGACAGGGGGCGTACGAGCAGTACTTC. Residues: CASSPRPGQGAYEQYF. Complete variable domain (other parts from reference TRBV7-6 and TRBJ2-7): GAGVSQSPRYKVTKRGQDVALRCDPISGHVSLYWYRQALGQGPEFLTYFNYEAQQDKSGLPNDRFSAERPEGSISTLTIQRTEQRDSAMYRCASSPRPGQGAYEQYFGPGTRLTVT.

The chain combines TRBV19 with TRBJ1-1, with D possibly matching TRBD1 (6 bases). The V end was cut by 6 bases, the J end by 1 base, with 18 bases between. The CDR3 has 16 residues. The germline gives CDR1 LNHDA, CDR2 SQIVND (reference sequence). DNA for the CDR3: TGTGCCAGTAGAAGGGGGGAGGGCCAGAGGAACACTGAAGCTTTCTTT. It codes for CASRRGEGQRNTEAFF.

This chain links TRBV7-2 with TRBJ2-3, with 10 nucleotides matching TRBD2. Germline CDR1 is SGHTA and CDR2 is FQGNSA. V trimming: 5 bases; J trimming: 4 bases; junction bases outside the gene matches: 6. This CDR3 comprises 15 residues. This CDR3 reads CASSPLAGASDTQYF. The CDR3 DNA is TGTGCCAGCAGCCCCCTAGCGGGGGCTTCAGATACGCAGTATTTT.

The V and J genes are TRBV6-6 and TRBJ1-3, with 8 bases aligning to TRBD1. CDR3 size: 15 residues. Germline V gene sequence: CDR1 MNHNY, CDR2 SVGAGI (reference sequence). V shed 5 bases and J 2 bases; nucleotides not matched to a gene: 5. CDR3 DNA sequence: TGTGCCAGCAGTCGCGGACAGGGCCCTGGAAACACCATATATTTT. It encodes CASSRGQGPGNTIYF.

CDR3 DNA sequence: TGTGCCAGCAGGGGGACACTTCAAGAGACCCAGTACTTC. Residues: CASRGTLQETQYF. V usage is TRBV13 and J usage is TRBJ2-5; D might be TRBD1 (6 bases). CDR3 length: 13 residues. Germline V gives CDR1 PRHDT, CDR2 FYEKMQ (reference sequence). V lost 6 bases and J 2 bases, leaving 10 bases between the germline ends.

This rearrangement joins TRBV28 to TRBJ2-7; D is unresolved. In germline, CDR1 is MDHEN, CDR2 SYDVKM. Trimming took off 7 bases at V and 0 bases at J, with 13 bases between the two ends. This CDR3 is 14 amino acids long. CDR3 nucleotide sequence: TGTGCCAGCAACTCACCCGCAGGCTCCTACGAGCAGTACTTC. Protein: CASNSPAGSYEQYF. Using reference TRBV28 and TRBJ2-7 for the parts outside the CDR3, the full variable domain is DVKVTQSSRYLVKRTGEKVFLECVQDMDHENMFWYRQDPGLGLRLIYFSYDVKMKEKGDIPEGYSVSREKKERFSLILESASTNQTSMYLCASNSPAGSYEQYFGPGTRLTVT.

The chain carries TRBV9 and TRBJ1-2, with no clear D. The ends were cut back, 3 bases at V and 6 bases at J, with 15 bases in the middle. The germline V gene encodes CDR1 SGDLS and CDR2 YYNGEE. The CDR3 runs 14 residues. This chain's CDR3 is CASSDHAEGDGYTF. DNA for the CDR3: TGTGCCAGCAGCGACCACGCTGAGGGCGATGGCTACACCTTC.

The chain combines TRBV11-2 with TRBJ2-5, with TRBD2 matching over 9 bases. After removal of 2 bases from V and 4 bases from J, the junction contained 2 bases not matched to a gene. The CDR3 length is 14 residues. CDR1 and CDR2 from the germline V gene are SGHAT and FQNNGV. CDR3 in DNA: TGTGCCAGCAGCTTAAATAGCGGGGGAGAGACCCAGTACTTC. It translates to CASSLNSGGETQYF. The full variable domain, completed using reference TRBV11-2 and TRBJ2-5, is EAGVAQSPRYKIIEKRQSVAFWCNPISGHATLYWYQQILGQGPKLLIQFQNNGVVDDSQLPKDRFSAERLKGVDSTLKIQPAKLEDSAVYLCASSLNSGGETQYFGPGTRLLVL.

The chain recombines TRBV5-6 with TRBJ1-1; 9 bases match TRBD1. Germline V gene sequence: CDR1 SGHDT, CDR2 YYEEEE. Germline trimming cut 4 bases from V and 3 bases from J; bases unmatched to any gene: 4. The CDR3 totals 14 residues. CDR3 amino acids: CASSGGQGDTEAFF. In nucleotides, the CDR3 is TGTGCCAGCAGCGGGGGACAGGGAGACACTGAAGCTTTCTTT. The variable domain in full, completed from reference TRBV5-6 and TRBJ1-1, reads DAGVTQSPTHLIKTRGQQVTLRCSPKSGHDTVSWYQQALGQGPQFIFQYYEEEERQRGNFPDRFSGHQFPNYSSELNVNALLLGDSALYLCASSGGQGDTEAFFGQGTRLTVV.

J is TRBJ2-5 and V is TRBV7-6, with 11 bases identical to TRBD2. Per germline, CDR1 SGHVS and CDR2 FNYEAQ. The CDR3 contains 17 residues. V trimming: 2 bases; J trimming: 3 bases; junction bases outside the gene matches: 8. CDR3 DNA sequence: TGTGCCAGCAGCTTATCCCTAGCGGGGGGTGATGAAGAGACCCAGTACTTC. It codes for CASSLSLAGGDEETQYF. Using reference TRBV7-6 and TRBJ2-5 for the parts outside the CDR3, the full variable domain is GAGVSQSPRYKVTKRGQDVALRCDPISGHVSLYWYRQALGQGPEFLTYFNYEAQQDKSGLPNDRFSAERPEGSISTLTIQRTEQRDSAMYRCASSLSLAGGDEETQYFGPGTRLLVL.

In nucleotides, the CDR3 is TGTGCCAGCAGTGAACAGGCAGTTTATGGCTACACCTTC. Residues: CASSEQAVYGYTF. The chain carries TRBV2 and TRBJ1-2; the D is unclear. Germline V gene data show CDR1 as SNHLY and CDR2 as FYNNEI. The CDR3 length is 13 residues. Deletions cut 2 bases from V and 5 bases from J, with 9 bases between.

This chain connects TRBV9 to TRBJ2-5; 8 bases line up with TRBD2. V lost 1 base to trimming and J lost 5 bases; unmatched junction nucleotides: 7. The germline CDR1 and CDR2 sequences are SGDLS and YYNGEE. The CDR3 contains 15 residues. The CDR3 sequence: CASSVSGGAEETQYF. The CDR3 coding sequence is TGTGCCAGCAGCGTATCCGGGGGGGCAGAGGAGACCCAGTACTTC.

The chain combines TRBV29-1 with TRBJ1-2; D possibly corresponds to TRBD1 (5 bases). CDR3 size: 12 residues. Germline lookup yields CDR1 SQVTM and CDR2 ANQGSEA. Trimming removed 5 bases from V and 3 bases from J, with 10 bases in between. CDR3 DNA: TGCAGCGTTCTGGACACCGACTATGGCTACACCTTC. Its protein product is CSVLDTDYGYTF. Full variable domain (outside the CDR3, taken from reference TRBV29-1 and TRBJ1-2): SAVISQKPSRDICQRGTSLTIQCQVDSQVTMMFWYRQQPGQSLTLIATANQGSEATYESGFVIDKFPISRPNLTFSTLTVSNMSPEDSSIYLCSVLDTDYGYTFGSGTRLTVV.

The chain recombines TRBV7-9 with TRBJ1-6; D is possibly TRBD1 (6 bases). Per germline, CDR1 SEHNR and CDR2 FQNEAQ (reference sequence). This CDR3 contains 12 residues. V gave up 5 bases and J gave up 7 bases, with 6 bases separating them. CDR3 amino acids: CASSQGNSPLHF. The CDR3 nucleotides are TGTGCCAGCAGCCAGGGGAATTCACCCCTCCACTTT.

The chain combines TRBV2 with TRBJ2-3, with 9 bases identical to TRBD1. Germline values: CDR1 SNHLY, CDR2 FYNNEI. The V segment lost 7 bases and the J segment 1 base; nucleotides outside the gene matches: 9. The CDR3 consists of 16 residues. CDR3 residues: CASTTSGTGRTDTQYF. The CDR3 coding sequence is TGTGCCAGCACCACCTCCGGGACAGGGCGCACAGATACGCAGTATTTT.

This rearrangement joins TRBV27 to TRBJ1-3; D remains ambiguous. This CDR3 region has 14 residues. From germline, CDR1 is MNHEY and CDR2 SMNVEV (reference sequence). V was trimmed by 6 bases and J by 0 bases, leaving 9 bases between them. Written as DNA, the CDR3 is TGTGCCAGCAGGCCCGAGGGCTCTGGAAACACCATATATTTT. Translating gives CASRPEGSGNTIYF.

J is TRBJ1-2 and V is TRBV28, with D tentatively TRBD1 (5 bases). CDR1 is MDHEN and CDR2 is SYDVKM in the germline V gene. This CDR3 has 16 amino acids. The germline V and J ends were trimmed by 1 base and 8 bases, with 20 bases remaining between them. The CDR3 protein is CASSLSDRDLADGYTF. In nucleotides, the CDR3 is TGTGCCAGCAGTTTATCGGACCGGGACTTAGCGGACGGCTACACCTTC.

V and J are TRBV7-2 and TRBJ2-7; 11 bases align to TRBD1. The germline V gene has CDR1 SGHTA and CDR2 FQGNSA. This CDR3 region has 15 residues. J lost 6 bases, V lost 5 bases, and 9 bases had no gene match. The CDR3 bases are TGTGCCAGCAGCCCCCGGACAGGGGGCTTTGGCGAGCAGTACTTC. Protein product: CASSPRTGGFGEQYF.